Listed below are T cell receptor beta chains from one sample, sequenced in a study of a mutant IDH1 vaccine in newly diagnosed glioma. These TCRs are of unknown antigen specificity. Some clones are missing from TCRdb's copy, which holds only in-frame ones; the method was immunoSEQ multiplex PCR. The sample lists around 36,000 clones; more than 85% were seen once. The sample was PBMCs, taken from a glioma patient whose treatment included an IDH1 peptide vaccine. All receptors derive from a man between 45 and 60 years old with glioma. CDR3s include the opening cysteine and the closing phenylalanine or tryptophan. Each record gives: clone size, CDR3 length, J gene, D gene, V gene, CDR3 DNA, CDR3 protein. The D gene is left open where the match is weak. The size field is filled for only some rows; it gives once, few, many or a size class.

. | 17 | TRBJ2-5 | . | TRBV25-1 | TGTGCCAGCAGTGAATACATTCCAGGGGGAGGACAAGAGACCCAGTACTTC | CASSEYIPGGGQETQYF
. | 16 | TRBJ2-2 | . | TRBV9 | TGTGCCAGCAGCGTAGCGGCGTCTGGGGGGCCCGGGGAGCTGTTTTTT | CASSVAASGGPGELFF
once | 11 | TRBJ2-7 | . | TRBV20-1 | TGCAGTGCTAGCGCGTCCTACGAGCAGTACTTC | CSASASYEQYF
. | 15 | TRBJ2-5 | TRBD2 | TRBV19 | TGTGCCAGTACCGTCCGACCGGGACTAGAAGAGACCCAGTACTTC | CASTVRPGLEETQYF
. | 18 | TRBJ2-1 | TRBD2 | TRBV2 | TGTGCCAGCAGCGAACTAGCGGGAGGACTCTCGAGCTACAATGAGCAGTTCTTC | CASSELAGGLSSYNEQFF
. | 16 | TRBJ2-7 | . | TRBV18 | TGTGCCAGCTCACCAGGGGAACCCCTTCCATCCTACGAGCAGTACTTC | CASSPGEPLPSYEQYF
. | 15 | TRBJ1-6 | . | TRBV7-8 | TGTGCCAGCAGGATCCAGGGTTCCTATAATTCACCCCTCCACTTT | CASRIQGSYNSPLHF
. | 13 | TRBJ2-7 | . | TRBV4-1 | TGCGCCAGCAGCCAAGGGTTTGTTGGGGAGCAGTACTTC | CASSQGFVGEQYF
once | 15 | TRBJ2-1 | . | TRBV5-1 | TGCGCCAGCAGCTTTGAACTAGAGAAAAGCAGTGAGCAGTTCTTC | CASSFELEKSSEQFF
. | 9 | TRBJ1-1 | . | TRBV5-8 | TGTGCCGCCCCCCAAAAAGCTTTCTTT | CAAPQKAFF
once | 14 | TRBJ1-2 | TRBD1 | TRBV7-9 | TGTGCCAGCAGCTCAGGACAGGGTGCCTATGGCTACACCTTC | CASSSGQGAYGYTF
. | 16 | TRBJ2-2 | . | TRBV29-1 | TGCAGCGTTGAGGATCGGGGGCAGCAAGACACCGGGGAGCTGTTTTTT | CSVEDRGQQDTGELFF
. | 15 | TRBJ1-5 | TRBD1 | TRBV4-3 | TGCGCCAGCAGCCAAGGGACAGGGGGCTATCAGCCCCAGCATTTT | CASSQGTGGYQPQHF
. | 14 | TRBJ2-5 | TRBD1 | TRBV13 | TGTGCCAGCAGCTCGTGGGACAGCCAAGAGACCCAGTACTTC | CASSSWDSQETQYF
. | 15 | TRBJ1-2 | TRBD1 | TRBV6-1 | TGTGCCAGCAGTCCGACGGACAGGGGCCACTATGGCTACACCTTC | CASSPTDRGHYGYTF
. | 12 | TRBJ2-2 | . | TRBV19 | TGTGCCAGTAGTATCCTAACCGGGGAGCTGTTTTTT | CASSILTGELFF
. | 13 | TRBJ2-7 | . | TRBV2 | TGTGCCAGCAGAGGTAGCGGCCCTTTGGAGCAGTACTTC | CASRGSGPLEQYF
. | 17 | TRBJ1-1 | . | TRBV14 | TGTGCCAGCAGCCAAGTTCCTGGACAGACAGCGGACACTGAAGCTTTCTTT | CASSQVPGQTADTEAFF
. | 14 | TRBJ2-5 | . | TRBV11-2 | TGTGCCAGCAGCTTAGAGGGCGCAGGGGAGACCCAGTACTTC | CASSLEGAGETQYF
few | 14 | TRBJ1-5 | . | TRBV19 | TGTGCCAGTAGTCCAGAAGCGGGGCCTCGGACCCAGCATTTT | CASSPEAGPRTQHF
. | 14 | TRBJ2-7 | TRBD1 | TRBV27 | TGTGCCAGCAGGACCGGGACAGGGGGCTACGAGCAGTACTTC | CASRTGTGGYEQYF
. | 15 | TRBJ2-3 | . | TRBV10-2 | TGCGCCAGCAGTGAGACCAGACCTAGCACAGATACGCAGTATTTT | CASSETRPSTDTQYF
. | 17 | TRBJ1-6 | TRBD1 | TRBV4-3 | TGCGCCAGCAGCCAGGCGACAGGGCGTAGGAATAATTCACCCCTCCACTTT | CASSQATGRRNNSPLHF
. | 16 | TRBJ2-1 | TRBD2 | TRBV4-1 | TGCGCCAGCAGCCCTTGGACTAGCGGGAGTTCCGATGAGCAGTTCTTC | CASSPWTSGSSDEQFF
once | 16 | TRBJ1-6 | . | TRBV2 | TGTGCCAGCACCAAAGACGGTAGCTCCTATAATTCACCCCTCCACTTT | CASTKDGSSYNSPLHF
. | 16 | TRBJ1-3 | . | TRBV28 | TGTGCCAGCAGTTCCCCACAGAGATACTCTGGAAACACCATATATTTT | CASSSPQRYSGNTIYF